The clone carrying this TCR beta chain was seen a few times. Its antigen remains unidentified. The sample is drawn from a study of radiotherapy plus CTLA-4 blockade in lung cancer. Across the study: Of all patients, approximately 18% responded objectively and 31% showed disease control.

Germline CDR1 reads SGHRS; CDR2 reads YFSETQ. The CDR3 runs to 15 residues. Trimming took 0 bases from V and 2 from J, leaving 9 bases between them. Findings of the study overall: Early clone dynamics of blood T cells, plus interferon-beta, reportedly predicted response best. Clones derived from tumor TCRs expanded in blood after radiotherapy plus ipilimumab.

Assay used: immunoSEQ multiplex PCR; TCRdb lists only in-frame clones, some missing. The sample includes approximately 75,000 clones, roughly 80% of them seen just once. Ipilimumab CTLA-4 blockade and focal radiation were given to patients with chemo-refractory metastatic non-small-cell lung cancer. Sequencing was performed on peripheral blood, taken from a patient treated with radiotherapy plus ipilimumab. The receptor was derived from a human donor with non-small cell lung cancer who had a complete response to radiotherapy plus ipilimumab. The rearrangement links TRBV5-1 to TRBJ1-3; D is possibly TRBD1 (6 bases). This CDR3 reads CASSLGGGPGNTIYF. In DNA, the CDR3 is TGCGCCAGCAGCTTGGGCGGGGGGCCTGGAAACACCATATATTTT.